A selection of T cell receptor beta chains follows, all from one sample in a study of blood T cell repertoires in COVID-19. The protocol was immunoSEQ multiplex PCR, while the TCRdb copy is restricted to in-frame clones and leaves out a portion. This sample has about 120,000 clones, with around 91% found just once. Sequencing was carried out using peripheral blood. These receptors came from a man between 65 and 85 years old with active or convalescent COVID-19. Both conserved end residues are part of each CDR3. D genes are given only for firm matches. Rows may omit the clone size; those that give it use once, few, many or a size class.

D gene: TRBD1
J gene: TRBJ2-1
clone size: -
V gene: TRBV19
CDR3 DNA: TGTGCCACCCTACCGGACAGGGGGCTAGCCTACAATGAGCAGTTCTTC
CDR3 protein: CATLPDRGLAYNEQFF

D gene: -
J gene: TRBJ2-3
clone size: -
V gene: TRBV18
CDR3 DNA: TGTGCCAGCTCACCACTAGCGGACACAGATACGCAGTATTTT
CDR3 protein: CASSPLADTDTQYF

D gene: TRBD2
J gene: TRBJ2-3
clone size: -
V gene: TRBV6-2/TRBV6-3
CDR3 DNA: TGTGCCAGCAGTGACCGGACTAGCGGGATGGGAGATACGCAGTATTTT
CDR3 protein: CASSDRTSGMGDTQYF

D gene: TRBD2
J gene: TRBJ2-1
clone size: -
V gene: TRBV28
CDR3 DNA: TGTGCCAGCAGTCCGACAGCGGGAAATTCCTACAATGAGCAGTTCTTC
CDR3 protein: CASSPTAGNSYNEQFF

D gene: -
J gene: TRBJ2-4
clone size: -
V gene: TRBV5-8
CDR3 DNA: TGTGCCAGCAGCTTGGAGGTTAGGGGCATTCAGTACTTC
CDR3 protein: CASSLEVRGIQYF

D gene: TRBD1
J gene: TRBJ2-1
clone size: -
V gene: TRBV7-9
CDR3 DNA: TGTGCCAGCAGCTTAGGACAGGGGGCGAGGAATGAGCAGTTCTTC
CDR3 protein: CASSLGQGARNEQFF

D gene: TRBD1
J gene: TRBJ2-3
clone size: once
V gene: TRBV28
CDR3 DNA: TGTGCCAGCAGTTCCGCCAGGGGGCCAAGTGCTACGCAGTATTTT
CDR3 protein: CASSSARGPSATQYF

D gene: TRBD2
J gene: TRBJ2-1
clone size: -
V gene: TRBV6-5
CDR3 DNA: TGTGCCAGCAGTTTAAGCGGGAACTCCTACAATGAGCAGTTCTTC
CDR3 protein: CASSLSGNSYNEQFF

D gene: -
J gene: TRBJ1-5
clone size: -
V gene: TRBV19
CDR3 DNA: TGTGCCAGTAGTGGGGACACCAATAATCAGCCCCAGCATTTT
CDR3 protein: CASSGDTNNQPQHF

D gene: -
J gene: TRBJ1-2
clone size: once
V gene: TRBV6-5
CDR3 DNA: TGTGCCAGCAGTTATTTCGATACATCTGGCTACACCTTC
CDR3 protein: CASSYFDTSGYTF

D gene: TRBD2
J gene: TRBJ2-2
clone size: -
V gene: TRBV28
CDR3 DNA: TGTGCCAGCGAGAGCGGGAGTCGCACCGGGGAGCTGTTTTTT
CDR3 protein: CASESGSRTGELFF

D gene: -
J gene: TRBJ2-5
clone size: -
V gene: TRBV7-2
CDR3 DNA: TGTGCCAGCACCCGAGGGATCCCGGAGACCCAGTACTTC
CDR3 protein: CASTRGIPETQYF

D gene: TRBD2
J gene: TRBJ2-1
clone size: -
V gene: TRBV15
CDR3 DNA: TGTGCCACCAGCCCCCCCAGGCTAGCGGGAGTTGTTGAGCAGTTCTTC
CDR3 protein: CATSPPRLAGVVEQFF

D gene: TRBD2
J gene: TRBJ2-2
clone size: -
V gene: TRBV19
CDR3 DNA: TGTGCCAGTAGTCCGAGACTAGCGGGAGATACCGGGGAGCTGTTTTTT
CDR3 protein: CASSPRLAGDTGELFF

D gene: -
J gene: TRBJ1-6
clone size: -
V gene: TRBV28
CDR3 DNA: TGTGCCAGCAGTTTGGGGGGGCGGGATTCACCCCTCCACTTT
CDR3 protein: CASSLGGRDSPLHF

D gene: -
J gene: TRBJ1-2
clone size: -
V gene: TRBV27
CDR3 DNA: TGTGCCAGCAGTTTTGGGGCGGCCTATGGCTACACCTTC
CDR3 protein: CASSFGAAYGYTF

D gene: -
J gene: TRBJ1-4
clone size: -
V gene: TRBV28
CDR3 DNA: TGTGCCAGCAGTTCCTCAGGGTGGGCTAATGAAAAACTGTTTTTT
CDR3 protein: CASSSSGWANEKLFF

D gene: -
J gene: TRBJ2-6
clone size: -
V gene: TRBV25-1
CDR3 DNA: TGTGCCAGCAGTTCTTCTGGGGCCAACGTCCTGACTTTC
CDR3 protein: CASSSSGANVLTF